This entry is about one TCR beta chain. These data come from a study of blood T cells in healthy people across ages. A second 7 to 11 cycle PCR used barcoded and J-beta primers. From the 5' RACE reads, TCRdb called clonotypes with MiXCR, one entry per CDR3 protein. Of approximately 900,000 distinct CDR3 sequences listed, 25% to 35% are singletons. The germline V gene encodes CDR1 LGHNA and CDR2 YSLEER. V trimming: 3 bases; J trimming: 12 bases; junction bases outside the gene matches: 8. The CDR3 loop spans 13 amino acids. The same data also contributed to another study, on T cells of mothers and their children.

Sequencing was done on a sample of blood. This clonotype was sampled from a woman aged 40 to 50 in good health. This chain connects TRBV4-3 to TRBJ2-1; the match to TRBD1 covers 7 bases. The CDR3 sequence: CASSQSTGAPQFF. The CDR3 DNA sequence: TGCGCCAGCAGCCAGTCCACAGGGGCTCCGCAGTTCTTC.